The next 9 T cell receptor beta chains were all read from a single sample in a study of shared T cell receptors in the human thymus. Clones were sequenced by immunoSEQ multiplex PCR, and TCRdb holds only the in-frame ones, with some missing. Of about 660,000 clones listed, roughly 88% are singletons. The data also belong to a second study, concerning human thymus T cells.

Sequencing was performed on thymocytes. All receptors derive from a boy in the first two years of life with a congenital heart defect.

This clone was observed a few times. The rearrangement uses TRBV14 and TRBJ2-1; TRBD2 is a possible D gene (7 bases). Germline lookup yields CDR1 SGHDN and CDR2 FVKESK. This CDR3 contains 17 residues. Deletions cut 4 bases from V and 5 bases from J, with 21 bases between. The CDR3 DNA follows: TGTGCCAGCAGCCGCCCGGGGGGCCCTGTTTTGGACAATGAGCAGTTCTTC. Its translation is CASSRPGGPVLDNEQFF. The full variable domain, completed using reference TRBV14 and TRBJ2-1, is EAGVTQFPSHSVIEKGQTVTLRCDPISGHDNLYWYRRVMGKEIKFLLHFVKESKQDESGMPNNRFLAERTGGTYSTLKVQPAELEDSGVYFCASSRPGGPVLDNEQFFGPGTRLTVL.

This sequence joins TRBV6-5 and TRBJ2-2; 10 bases are shared with TRBD2. V lost 1 base, J lost 1 base, and 0 bases stayed unmatched. CDR3 length equals 16 residues. CDR1 and CDR2 (germline): MNHEY, SVGAGI. The CDR3 bases are TGTGCCAGCAGTTACTGGACTAGCGGGAACACCGGGGAGCTGTTTTTT. Translation gives CASSYWTSGNTGELFF.

The genes are TRBV19 and TRBJ2-7; 7 bases align to TRBD2. Per germline, CDR1 LNHDA and CDR2 SQIVND (reference sequence). The V and J ends lost 6 bases and 0 bases, in that order; junction bases with no gene match: 8. The CDR3 runs to 15 residues. The CDR3 DNA reads TGTGCCAGTAGCCCTCCGGGGGGACCCTCCTACGAGCAGTACTTC. This encodes CASSPPGGPSYEQYF.

J is TRBJ2-5 and V is TRBV27; 9 bases map to TRBD2. The end of the DNA is better explained by TRBJ2-7, so the J call may be wrong. CDR1 MNHEY and CDR2 SMNVEV come from the germline V gene (reference sequence). The length of the CDR3 is 16 residues. The CDR3 nucleotides read TGTGCCAGCAGTTCATTCCTGAGCGGGGGGTCCTACGAGCAGTACTTC. Translation: CASSSFLSGGSYEQYF.

This CDR3 reads CASSPPKPQGTYSPLHF. The CDR3 DNA is TGTGCCAGCAGTCCCCCTAAGCCTCAGGGGACCTACTCACCCCTCCACTTT. The genes are TRBV2 and TRBJ1-6; TRBD1 is a possible D gene (6 bases). Germline loops: CDR1 SNHLY, CDR2 FYNNEI. V was trimmed by 5 bases and J by 10 bases, leaving 24 bases between them. There are 17 residues in the CDR3.

The table lists this clone with a few counts. The chain joins TRBV2 to TRBJ2-5, with a weak D call TRBD2 (5 bases). The CDR3 consists of 15 residues. The V gene lost 4 bases and the J gene lost 2 bases, with 14 bases spanning the gap. Germline lookup yields CDR1 SNHLY and CDR2 FYNNEI. CDR3 nucleotide sequence: TGTGCCAGCAGTGTGCCCCTGAGGGCACAAGAGACCCAGTACTTC. This codes for CASSVPLRAQETQYF.

The chain uses TRBV4-2 and TRBJ1-2; 10 nucleotides align to TRBD1. The germline gives CDR1 LGHNA, CDR2 YNFKEQ. The CDR3 has 19 amino acids. The trim removed 4 bases at V and 3 bases at J, leaving 17 bases unmatched. The CDR3 protein is CASSLLNEGQGPPDYGYTF. CDR3 DNA: TGTGCCAGCAGCCTCCTAAACGAGGGACAGGGGCCCCCCGACTATGGCTACACCTTC.

V usage is TRBV5-6 and J usage is TRBJ1-3, with TRBD1 as a possible D gene (5 bases). The germline V and J ends were trimmed by 4 bases and 4 bases, with 15 bases remaining between them. This CDR3 comprises 15 residues. Per germline, CDR1 SGHDT and CDR2 YYEEEE. This CDR3 is CASSHRGLQGNTIYF. CDR3 coding DNA: TGTGCCAGCAGCCACCGGGGGTTGCAAGGAAACACCATATATTTT.

This clone came up a few times. The chain combines TRBV25-1 with TRBJ2-7, with D possibly being TRBD2 (7 bases). Looked up from germline, CDR1 is MGHDK and CDR2 is SYGVNS. The CDR3 runs 12 residues. V was clipped by 6 bases and J by 9 bases, with 15 bases between them. The CDR3: CASRGWGGGQYF. CDR3 sequence (DNA): TGTGCCAGCAGGGGCTGGGGGGGCGGGCAGTACTTC.